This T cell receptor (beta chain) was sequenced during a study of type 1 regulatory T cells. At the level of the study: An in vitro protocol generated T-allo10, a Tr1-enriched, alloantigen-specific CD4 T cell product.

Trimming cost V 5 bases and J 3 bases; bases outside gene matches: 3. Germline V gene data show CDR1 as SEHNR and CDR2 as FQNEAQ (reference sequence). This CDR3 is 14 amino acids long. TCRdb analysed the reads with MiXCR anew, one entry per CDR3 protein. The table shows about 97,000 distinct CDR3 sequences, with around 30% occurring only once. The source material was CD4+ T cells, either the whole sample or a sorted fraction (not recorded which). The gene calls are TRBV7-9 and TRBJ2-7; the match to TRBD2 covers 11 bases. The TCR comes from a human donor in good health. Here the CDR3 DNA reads TGTGCCAGCAGCCCCACTAGCGGGAGCTACGAGCAGTACTTC. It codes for CASSPTSGSYEQYF.